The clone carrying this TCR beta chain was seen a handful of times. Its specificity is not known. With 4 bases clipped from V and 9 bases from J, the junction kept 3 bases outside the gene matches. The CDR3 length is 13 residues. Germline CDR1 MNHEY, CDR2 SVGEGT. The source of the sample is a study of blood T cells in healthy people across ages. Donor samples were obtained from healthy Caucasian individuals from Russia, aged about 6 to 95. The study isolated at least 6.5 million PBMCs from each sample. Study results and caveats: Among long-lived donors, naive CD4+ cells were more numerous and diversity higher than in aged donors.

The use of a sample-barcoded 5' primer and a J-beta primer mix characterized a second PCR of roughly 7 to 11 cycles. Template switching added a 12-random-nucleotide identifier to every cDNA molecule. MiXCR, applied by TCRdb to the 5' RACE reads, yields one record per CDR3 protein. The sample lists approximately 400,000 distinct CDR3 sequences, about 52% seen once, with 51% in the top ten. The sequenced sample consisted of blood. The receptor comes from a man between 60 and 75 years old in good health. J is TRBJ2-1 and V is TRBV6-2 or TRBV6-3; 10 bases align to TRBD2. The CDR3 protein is CASSFGLAAEQFF. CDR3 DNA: TGTGCCAGCAGTTTTGGACTAGCGGCTGAGCAGTTCTTC.